A single sample gave rise to the 21 T cell receptor beta chains below, sequenced in a study of cytomegalovirus exposure and HLA in healthy donors. The primer mix had 60 Vbeta and 13 Jbeta primers. Method: immunoSEQ multiplex PCR; TCRdb's copy keeps in-frame clones and lacks some. The sample holds some 65,000 clones, 70% to 85% seen once. Material: PBMCs. The receptors were sampled from a girl between 10 and 17 years old in good health and CMV-seropositive.

CDR3 in DNA: TGTGCCAGCAGCTTAATCGGGAGAGAGACCCAGTACTTC. This gives the protein CASSLIGRETQYF. The V and J genes are TRBV7-8 and TRBJ2-5; tentative D call: TRBD2 (6 bases). Per germline, CDR1 SGHVS and CDR2 FQNEAQ. The CDR3 spans 13 residues. The ends were cut back, 2 bases at V and 4 bases at J, with 8 bases in the middle. The whole variable domain, remainder taken from reference TRBV7-8 and TRBJ2-5, is GAGVSQSPRYKVAKRGQDVALRCDPISGHVSLFWYQQALGQGPEFLTYFQNEAQLDKSGLPSDRFFAERPEGSVSTLKIQRTQQEDSAVYLCASSLIGRETQYFGPGTRLLVL.

The rearrangement uses TRBV2 and TRBJ2-7; 8 nucleotides line up with TRBD1. The V and J ends lost 5 bases and 4 bases, in that order; junction bases with no gene match: 10. The CDR3 has 15 residues. The V gene's germline CDR1 is SNHLY and CDR2 FYNNEI. CDR3 in DNA: TGTGCCAGCAGTATCCCCGAACGGGACAGGTACGAGCAGTACTTC. Translating gives CASSIPERDRYEQYF.

V usage is TRBV5-1 and J usage is TRBJ2-1, with TRBD2 as a possible D gene (5 bases). Deletions cut 0 bases from V and 3 bases from J, with 13 bases between. This CDR3 is built from 16 residues. The germline gives CDR1 SGHRS, CDR2 YFSETQ. The CDR3 DNA reads as TGCGCCAGCAGCTTGGAACTAGAGAATATCTACAATGAGCAGTTCTTC. Protein product: CASSLELENIYNEQFF.

This clone turned up a few times. The chain is built from TRBV11-2 and TRBJ2-2; perhaps TRBD2 as D (5 bases). The germline V gene has CDR1 SGHAT and CDR2 FQNNGV. This CDR3 region has 14 residues. V lost 5 bases, J lost 9 bases, and 16 bases lay in between. The CDR3 spells CASSRVVGDWELFF. The CDR3 DNA is TGTGCCAGCAGCCGAGTCGTCGGGGATTGGGAGCTGTTTTTT.

V and J are TRBV5-4 and TRBJ2-5; 8 nucleotides agree with TRBD2. The DNA end is more similar to TRBJ2-7, so the J call may be wrong. CDR3 size: 14 residues. In germline, CDR1 is SGHNT, CDR2 YYREEE (reference sequence). CDR3 in amino acids: CASRQAGVKYEQYF. The CDR3 DNA sequence: TGTGCCAGCAGGCAAGCGGGAGTGAAATACGAGCAGTACTTC.

The genes are TRBV2 and TRBJ1-2; 8 nucleotides agree with TRBD1. Germline V CDR1 and CDR2: SNHLY, FYNNEI. This CDR3 spans 15 amino acids. V trimming: 10 bases; J trimming: 3 bases; junction bases outside the gene matches: 13. CDR3 DNA: TGTGCCATACCCCGAAAACAGGGGGTAGACTATGGCTACACCTTC. This gives the protein CAIPRKQGVDYGYTF.

V usage is TRBV30 and J usage is TRBJ1-6, with TRBD1 as a possible D gene (5 bases). V gave up 3 bases and J gave up 2 bases, with 14 bases separating them. Per germline, CDR1 GTSNPN and CDR2 SVGIG (reference sequence). The CDR3 is made up of 16 amino acids. CDR3 nucleotides: TGTGCCTGGAGCATTGACGGACAACCCTATAATTCACCCCTCCACTTT. It yields the protein CAWSIDGQPYNSPLHF.

This clone is judged medium-sized (0.01 to 0.1%). The chain uses TRBV28 and TRBJ2-7; tentative D call: TRBD1 (5 bases). Germline-derived CDR1 and CDR2 are MDHEN and SYDVKM. The CDR3 consists of 13 residues. V was cut by 9 bases and J by 1 base, with 13 bases left in between. This CDR3 is CASCPRTSYEQYF. The CDR3 region has the DNA TGTGCCAGTTGCCCCAGGACATCCTACGAGCAGTACTTC. Supplemented by reference TRBV28 and TRBJ2-7, the full variable domain reads DVKVTQSSRYLVKRTGEKVFLECVQDMDHENMFWYRQDPGLGLRLIYFSYDVKMKEKGDIPEGYSVSREKKERFSLILESASTNQTSMYLCASCPRTSYEQYFGPGTRLTVT.

The V call is TRBV5-1, the J call TRBJ1-2; 10 nucleotides agree with TRBD1. J gave up 4 bases and V 0 bases, and 0 bases lay outside the gene matches. The CDR3 length is 14 residues. Germline values: CDR1 SGHRS, CDR2 YFSETQ. The CDR3 region is CASSLGTGGYGYTF. For the CDR3, the DNA is TGCGCCAGCAGCTTGGGGACAGGGGGCTATGGCTACACCTTC.

The sample holds a few counts of this clone. The J gene is TRBJ1-2, the V gene TRBV10-2, with a possible D match to TRBD1 (6 bases). Germline CDR1 is WSHSY and CDR2 is SAAADI. Between the trimmed V and J ends, which lost 8 bases and 1 base, there was a span of 14 bases. The CDR3 contains 14 residues. The CDR3 nucleotides are TGCGCCAGCCGTAGACAGGCAGTTAACTATGGCTACACCTTC. It translates to CASRRQAVNYGYTF.

The chain couples TRBV18 to TRBJ1-4; TRBD1 is a possible D gene (6 bases). The CDR3 runs 14 residues. Trimming shortened V by 4 bases and J by 7 bases, and 13 bases separated the two germline ends. Germline loops: CDR1 KGHSH, CDR2 LQKENI. This CDR3 is CASSLTGQSEKLFF. The CDR3 DNA follows: TGTGCCAGCTCACTAACGGGACAAAGTGAAAAACTGTTTTTT.

The chain couples TRBV28 to TRBJ1-1, with D possibly matching TRBD1 (5 bases). The CDR3 totals 14 residues. Trimming took 1 base from V and 7 from J, leaving 13 bases between them. Germline assignment: CDR1 MDHEN and CDR2 SYDVKM. The DNA for the CDR3 is TGTGCCAGCAGTTTATTGCGTCGGACAATTGAAGCTTTCTTT. Translation: CASSLLRRTIEAFF.

This clone was found a few times. The rearrangement uses TRBV11-2 and TRBJ2-3; TRBD1 is a possible D gene (6 bases). CDR3 length equals 16 residues. V lost 1 base and J 6 bases, leaving 17 bases between the germline ends. Germline V gives CDR1 SGHAT, CDR2 FQNNGV. CDR3 residues: CASSLGRTVFVDTQYF. The CDR3 DNA sequence: TGTGCCAGCAGCTTAGGACGGACAGTATTTGTGGATACGCAGTATTTT.

This rearrangement joins TRBV4-1 to TRBJ2-3; D is unresolved. Germline V lookup: CDR1 MGHRA, CDR2 YSYEKL. CDR3 length: 17 amino acids. Trimming took 0 bases from V and 3 from J, leaving 16 bases between them. The chain's CDR3 is CASSQDRRPSGTDTQYF. CDR3 nucleotide sequence: TGCGCCAGCAGCCAAGATAGGCGGCCTTCTGGGACAGATACGCAGTATTTT.

The chain uses TRBV28 and TRBJ2-2; D might be TRBD2 (5 bases). The CDR3 extends over 17 amino acids. Trimming removed 3 bases from V and 5 bases from J, with 19 bases in between. The germline V gene has CDR1 MDHEN and CDR2 SYDVKM. CDR3 loop: CASSFQKIGLGTGELFF. The CDR3 bases are TGTGCCAGCAGTTTCCAAAAAATAGGACTTGGGACCGGGGAGCTGTTTTTT. Supplemented by reference TRBV28 and TRBJ2-2, the full variable domain reads DVKVTQSSRYLVKRTGEKVFLECVQDMDHENMFWYRQDPGLGLRLIYFSYDVKMKEKGDIPEGYSVSREKKERFSLILESASTNQTSMYLCASSFQKIGLGTGELFFGEGSRLTVL.

The rearrangement uses TRBV11-2 and TRBJ2-7; TRBD1 agrees at 7 bases. The CDR3 loop spans 16 amino acids. The trim removed 1 base at V and 2 bases at J, leaving 8 bases unmatched. Germline V lookup: CDR1 SGHAT, CDR2 FQNNGV. The chain's CDR3 is CASSLGLRQGPYEQYF. Written as DNA, the CDR3 is TGTGCCAGCAGCTTAGGGTTGCGACAGGGACCCTACGAGCAGTACTTC. Looking up the rest from reference TRBV11-2 and TRBJ2-7 gives the full variable domain: EAGVAQSPRYKIIEKRQSVAFWCNPISGHATLYWYQQILGQGPKLLIQFQNNGVVDDSQLPKDRFSAERLKGVDSTLKIQPAKLEDSAVYLCASSLGLRQGPYEQYFGPGTRLTVT.

In its sample, this clone was seen a few times. The chain carries TRBV29-1 and TRBJ1-1; D unresolved. V was trimmed by 6 bases and J by 3 bases, leaving 11 bases between them. The CDR3 runs to 12 residues. CDR1 is SQVTM, CDR2 ANQGSEA, per germline. The DNA of the CDR3 is TGCAGCGTCGACCGAGGTGACACTGAAGCTTTCTTT. This codes for CSVDRGDTEAFF.

The rearrangement joins TRBV10-3 to TRBJ2-7; TRBD1 matches at 7 bases. CDR3 length: 14 amino acids. CDR1 ENHRY and CDR2 SYGVKD come from the germline V gene. Losses at the gene ends were 10 bases for V and 0 bases for J; bases not matched to a gene: 9. CDR3 in DNA: TGTGCCACTACGGACAGGTCGAACTCCTACGAGCAGTACTTC. Encoded protein: CATTDRSNSYEQYF.

The chain is built from TRBV6-5 and TRBJ2-5; 11 bases fit TRBD2. The DNA end is a closer match to TRBJ2-7, so the J assignment may be wrong. This CDR3 region has 15 residues. The germline V gene encodes CDR1 MNHEY and CDR2 SVGAGI. CDR3 amino acids: CASSPITSGSYEQYF. The CDR3 DNA sequence: TGTGCCAGCAGTCCCATCACTAGCGGGAGCTACGAGCAGTACTTC.

The rearrangement uses TRBV30 and TRBJ1-5; D is uncertain. This CDR3 contains 13 residues. Germline V gives CDR1 GTSNPN, CDR2 SVGIG (reference sequence). Trimming stripped 2 bases from V and 0 bases from J, with 5 bases between. The CDR3 loop is CAWSFNSNQPQHF. In DNA form, the CDR3 reads TGTGCCTGGAGTTTTAATAGCAATCAGCCCCAGCATTTT.

V usage is TRBV28 and J usage is TRBJ2-1, with D perhaps TRBD1 (5 bases). CDR1 is MDHEN, CDR2 SYDVKM, per germline. V gave up 3 bases and J gave up 7 bases, with 10 bases separating them. The CDR3 consists of 13 residues. Here the CDR3 DNA reads TGTGCCAGCAGTTTTAGGACAAATAATGAGCAGTTCTTC. Its protein product is CASSFRTNNEQFF. Looking up the rest from reference TRBV28 and TRBJ2-1 gives the full variable domain: DVKVTQSSRYLVKRTGEKVFLECVQDMDHENMFWYRQDPGLGLRLIYFSYDVKMKEKGDIPEGYSVSREKKERFSLILESASTNQTSMYLCASSFRTNNEQFFGPGTRLTVL.